This T cell receptor beta chain was found in a study of shared clonotypes between healthy human individuals. The germline CDR1 and CDR2 sequences are GTSNPN and SVGIG (reference sequence). This CDR3 has 14 residues. J lost 4 bases, V lost 1 base, and 3 bases had no gene match. Study-wide findings and caveats: Generation probabilities were higher for clonotypes shared across all four sorted-subset donors than for unshared ones. Limited genetic and exposure-history diversity came from having few donors. Clonotype sharing across four donors was observed for 4% to 5.5% of naive CD4 clonotypes.

Sequenced by immunoSEQ multiplex PCR; TCRdb stores in-frame clones only, minus some. The sample shows more than 1.2 million clones, approximately 98.5% of them seen only once. To note about this clone: Its antigen remains unidentified.

The chain uses TRBV30 and TRBJ1-5; 8 bases agree with TRBD1. The sequence was collected from a man aged 30-40 years in good health. The source material was naive CD4+ T cells sorted from blood. Subset: CD45RA+ positively selected. The CDR3 loop reads CAWSGQGFNQPQHF. Here the CDR3 DNA reads TGTGCCTGGAGTGGACAGGGGTTTAATCAGCCCCAGCATTTT.